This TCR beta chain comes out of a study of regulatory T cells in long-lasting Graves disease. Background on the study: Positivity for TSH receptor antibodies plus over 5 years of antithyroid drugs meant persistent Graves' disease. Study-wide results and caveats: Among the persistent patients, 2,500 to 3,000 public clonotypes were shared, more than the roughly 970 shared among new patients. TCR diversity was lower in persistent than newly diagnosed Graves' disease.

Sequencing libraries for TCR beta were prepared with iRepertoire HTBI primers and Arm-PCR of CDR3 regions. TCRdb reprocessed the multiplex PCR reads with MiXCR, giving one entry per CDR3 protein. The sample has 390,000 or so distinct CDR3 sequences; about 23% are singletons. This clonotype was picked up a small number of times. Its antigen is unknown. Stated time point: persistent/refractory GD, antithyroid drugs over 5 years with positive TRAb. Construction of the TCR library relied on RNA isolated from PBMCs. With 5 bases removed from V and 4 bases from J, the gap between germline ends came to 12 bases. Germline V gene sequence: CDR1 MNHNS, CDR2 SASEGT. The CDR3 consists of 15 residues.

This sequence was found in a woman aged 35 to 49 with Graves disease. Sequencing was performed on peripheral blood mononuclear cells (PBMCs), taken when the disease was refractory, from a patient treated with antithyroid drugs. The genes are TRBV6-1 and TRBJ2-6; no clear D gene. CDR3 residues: CASSPWAQGANVLTF. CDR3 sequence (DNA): TGTGCCAGCAGTCCCTGGGCGCAGGGGGCCAACGTCCTGACTTTC.